The 27 T cell receptor beta chains listed next were all sequenced from one sample in a study of blood T cell repertoires in COVID-19. Profiled with immunoSEQ multiplex PCR; TCRdb holds only in-frame clones, not every one. The sample records 400,000 to 550,000 clones, around nine tenths being singletons. Sequencing used PBMCs or T cells enriched from blood (not recorded which). These receptors were obtained from a woman aged 18-29 years with acute COVID-19.

The CDR3 protein is CASSPILNSPLHF. The DNA for the CDR3 is TGTGCCAGCAGCCCGATACTAAATTCACCCCTCCACTTT. The rearrangement joins TRBV7-9 to TRBJ1-6; D gene unclear. Germline V CDR1 and CDR2: SEHNR, FQNEAQ (reference sequence). The CDR3 extends over 13 amino acids. Trimming stripped 5 bases from V and 7 bases from J, with 9 bases between.

The J gene is TRBJ2-7, the V gene TRBV11-2; no reliable D call. Trimming removed 0 bases at V and 1 base at J, with 10 bases between. There are 15 residues in the CDR3. In germline, CDR1 is SGHAT, CDR2 FQNNGV. This CDR3 reads CASSLDELNSYEQYF. In nucleotides, the CDR3 is TGTGCCAGCAGCTTAGACGAACTCAATTCCTACGAGCAGTACTTC.

The CDR3 nucleotides are TGTGCCAGCACCAACCGACAGGGTACCACCGGGGAGCTGTTTTTT. It is translated as CASTNRQGTTGELFF. The chain employs TRBV5-4 and TRBJ2-2, with 7 bases matching TRBD1. With V trimmed by 6 bases and J by 4 bases, 9 bases remained unmatched. Germline V gene lookup returns CDR1 SGHNT and CDR2 YYREEE (reference sequence). The CDR3 length is 15 residues.

The rearrangement links TRBV5-1 to TRBJ1-3; TRBD1 might be the D (6 bases). Germline CDR1 and CDR2: SGHRS and YFSETQ. CDR3 length: 14 residues. Trimming pared 0 bases from V and 2 bases from J, leaving 6 bases between. The CDR3 DNA reads as TGCGCCAGCAGCTTGGCAGGGGCTGGAAACACCATATATTTT. It encodes CASSLAGAGNTIYF.

The V call is TRBV4-1, the J call TRBJ2-1; 7 bases map to TRBD1. The CDR3 sequence is 15 residues long. The germline CDR1 and CDR2 sequences are MGHRA and YSYEKL. J was trimmed by 5 bases and V by 3 bases; bases with no gene match: 7. The CDR3 here is CASSQGNRGHNEQFF. For the CDR3, the DNA is TGCGCCAGCAGCCAGGGAAACAGGGGTCACAATGAGCAGTTCTTC.

The chain carries TRBV13 and TRBJ1-2, with a possible D match to TRBD1 (5 bases). V dropped 2 bases and J dropped 9 bases, with 7 bases sitting between them. Germline CDR1 is PRHDT and CDR2 is FYEKMQ (reference sequence). This CDR3 comprises 11 residues. CDR3 DNA: TGTGCCAGCAGCTTATCGGACAGCTACACCTTC. Protein product: CASSLSDSYTF.

This chain uses TRBV4-3 with TRBJ1-1; 10 bases line up with TRBD1. V lost 5 bases to trimming and J lost 0 bases; unmatched junction nucleotides: 3. The CDR3 runs to 15 residues. Per the germline V gene, CDR1 is LGHNA and CDR2 is YSLEER. The CDR3 coding sequence is TGCGCCAGCAGCATGGGACAGGGGATGAACACTGAAGCTTTCTTT. Residues: CASSMGQGMNTEAFF.

This chain links TRBV19 with TRBJ2-7, with TRBD2 matching 12 bases. Germline V CDR1 and CDR2: LNHDA, SQIVND (reference sequence). The CDR3 runs 15 residues. The ends lost 4 bases at V and 5 bases at J; junction bases unmatched: 6. CDR3 coding DNA: TGTGCCAGTAGTAGACTAGCGGGAGATTCCCACGAGCAGTACTTC. It translates to CASSRLAGDSHEQYF.

With respect to this clone: One junction end disagrees with the germline gene, perhaps due to a read error. This chain links TRBV4-1 with TRBJ2-1; 7 positions match TRBD2. The CDR3 contains 16 residues. Germline loops: CDR1 MGHRA, CDR2 YSYEKL. CDR3 nucleotides: TGCGCCAGCACCCAAGTATGGCTAGCGGATCACAATGAGCAGTTCTTC. This encodes CASTQVWLADHNEQFF.

The chain uses TRBV28 and TRBJ1-4, with TRBD1 matching 7 bases. CDR3 length equals 17 residues. Germline loops: CDR1 MDHEN, CDR2 SYDVKM. Unmatched junction bases numbered 12, after V lost 3 bases and J lost 5 bases. CDR3 in DNA: TGTGCCAGCAGTTTCATTCACAGGGGTACGGAAAATGAAAAACTGTTTTTT. It yields the protein CASSFIHRGTENEKLFF. The entire variable domain, with the rest obtained from reference TRBV28 and TRBJ1-4, is as follows: DVKVTQSSRYLVKRTGEKVFLECVQDMDHENMFWYRQDPGLGLRLIYFSYDVKMKEKGDIPEGYSVSREKKERFSLILESASTNQTSMYLCASSFIHRGTENEKLFFGSGTQLSVL.

This clone occurred once. The J gene is TRBJ2-7, the V gene TRBV28, with 9 bases that match TRBD2. The CDR3 runs to 15 residues. Trimming at V came to 3 bases and at J to 3 bases, leaving 6 bases not matched to a gene. From germline, CDR1 is MDHEN and CDR2 SYDVKM. The CDR3 region is CASSFLAGESYEQYF. DNA of the CDR3: TGTGCCAGCAGTTTCTTAGCGGGAGAGAGCTACGAGCAGTACTTC. Variable domain in full (rest from reference TRBV28 and TRBJ2-7): DVKVTQSSRYLVKRTGEKVFLECVQDMDHENMFWYRQDPGLGLRLIYFSYDVKMKEKGDIPEGYSVSREKKERFSLILESASTNQTSMYLCASSFLAGESYEQYFGPGTRLTVT.

This clone came up a few times. The gene calls are TRBV5-1 and TRBJ2-1; 10 nucleotides line up with TRBD1. The CDR3 covers 15 residues. Germline CDR1 is SGHRS and CDR2 is YFSETQ. V lost 0 bases to trimming and J lost 8 bases; unmatched junction nucleotides: 5. CDR3 nucleotide sequence: TGCGCCAGCAGCTTGGCCGGGACAGGGGTCCATGAGCAGTTCTTC. Translation: CASSLAGTGVHEQFF. The full variable domain, rest sourced from reference TRBV5-1 and TRBJ2-1, is KAGVTQTPRYLIKTRGQQVTLSCSPISGHRSVSWYQQTPGQGLQFLFEYFSETQRNKGNFPGRFSGRQFSNSRSEMNVSTLELGDSALYLCASSLAGTGVHEQFFGPGTRLTVL.

The chain links TRBV28 to TRBJ2-7, with 9 bases fitting TRBD1. The CDR3 is made up of 14 amino acids. V trimming: 3 bases; J trimming: 6 bases; junction bases outside the gene matches: 6. The germline V gene encodes CDR1 MDHEN and CDR2 SYDVKM. CDR3 amino acids: CASSFGTGWSEQYF. As DNA, the CDR3 is TGTGCCAGCAGTTTTGGGACAGGGTGGTCCGAGCAGTACTTC. Drawing the rest from reference TRBV28 and TRBJ2-7, the complete variable domain is DVKVTQSSRYLVKRTGEKVFLECVQDMDHENMFWYRQDPGLGLRLIYFSYDVKMKEKGDIPEGYSVSREKKERFSLILESASTNQTSMYLCASSFGTGWSEQYFGPGTRLTVT.

The V and J genes are TRBV11-2 and TRBJ1-2; possibly TRBD1 for D (6 bases). Germline CDR1 is SGHAT and CDR2 is FQNNGV. This CDR3 is built from 12 residues. V shed 6 bases and J shed 11 bases, with 16 bases lying between them. The DNA of the CDR3 is TGTGCCAGCAGTCATCCAAAGGGGGGGTACACCTTC. Protein: CASSHPKGGYTF.

The rearrangement uses TRBV7-8 and TRBJ2-5, with TRBD2 as a possible D gene (5 bases). V was trimmed by 2 bases and J by 5 bases, leaving 15 bases between them. Germline V gene data show CDR1 as SGHVS and CDR2 as FQNEAQ. The CDR3 sequence is 15 residues long. CDR3 loop: CASSLYTSSSETQYF. CDR3 bases: TGTGCCAGCAGCTTATATACTAGTAGCTCCGAGACCCAGTACTTC.

The J gene is TRBJ2-3, the V gene TRBV24-1; D gene uncertain. Germline V gene sequence: CDR1 KGHDR, CDR2 SFDVKD. This CDR3 contains 13 residues. V was clipped by 5 bases and J by 1 base, with 6 bases between them. The CDR3 region has the DNA TGTGCCACCAGTGTAGAGGGCACAGATACGCAGTATTTT. This encodes CATSVEGTDTQYF.

This clone was detected ten times or more. The chain uses TRBV19 and TRBJ1-3; no clear D gene. CDR1 is LNHDA and CDR2 is SQIVND in the germline V gene (reference sequence). Trimming left V 5 bases short and J 2 bases short, with 7 bases between. CDR3 length equals 13 residues. CDR3 region: CASSSGTGNTIYF. Here the CDR3 DNA reads TGTGCCAGTAGTTCCGGGACTGGAAACACCATATATTTT.

The rearrangement joins TRBV5-4 to TRBJ2-7; TRBD2 is a possible D gene (7 bases). CDR1 is SGHNT and CDR2 is YYREEE in the germline V gene (reference sequence). V gave up 1 base and J gave up 6 bases, with 11 bases separating them. The CDR3 runs to 13 residues. CDR3 coding DNA: TGTGCCAGCAGCTTGCTCGGGGGGCCCGAGCAGTACTTC. It is translated as CASSLLGGPEQYF.

The V gene is TRBV7-9, the J gene TRBJ2-1; perhaps TRBD2 as D (6 bases). V lost 1 base and J lost 0, with 7 bases in between. CDR1 is SEHNR, CDR2 FQNEAQ, per germline (reference sequence). The CDR3 has 15 residues. The CDR3 DNA is TGTGCCAGCAGCTTAGTGGGGGGCTCCTACAATGAGCAGTTCTTC. As protein: CASSLVGGSYNEQFF.

The chain carries TRBV5-3 and TRBJ2-3, with TRBD2 matching over 9 bases. TRBV5-3 is an open reading frame whose function is uncertain. J was trimmed by 3 bases and V by 2 bases; bases with no gene match: 4. CDR3 size: 15 residues. The CDR3 loop is CARSFLSGGTDTQYF. The DNA for the CDR3 is TGTGCCAGAAGCTTTTTAAGCGGGGGGACAGATACGCAGTATTTT.

This clone has only one observation. J is TRBJ2-1 and V is TRBV6-6; D might be TRBD1 (5 bases). V was trimmed by 0 bases and J by 9 bases, leaving 15 bases between them. Germline CDR1 is MNHNY and CDR2 is SVGAGI (reference sequence). The CDR3 covers 15 residues. The CDR3 DNA is TGTGCCAGCAGTTACTCGATCAGGGTAACCGGTGAGCAGTTCTTC. Translation: CASSYSIRVTGEQFF.

The V gene is TRBV6-5, the J gene TRBJ2-7; 8 nucleotides agree with TRBD2. The CDR3 length is 14 residues. The V and J ends lost 8 bases and 2 bases, in that order; junction bases with no gene match: 8. Per germline, CDR1 MNHEY and CDR2 SVGAGI. CDR3 sequence (DNA): TGTGCCAGCGGGGGACTAGGGTCCACCTACGAGCAGTACTTC. This encodes CASGGLGSTYEQYF.

This chain uses TRBV6-5 with TRBJ2-2; D might be TRBD1 (6 bases). This CDR3 is built from 14 residues. V was pared by 5 bases and J by 4 bases, with 11 bases between. CDR1 and CDR2 (germline): MNHEY, SVGAGI. In nucleotides, the CDR3 is TGTGCCAGCAGTAACAGGGCGCGCACCGGGGAGCTGTTTTTT. The encoded protein is CASSNRARTGELFF.

V usage is TRBV6-5 and J usage is TRBJ1-6; 8 bases map to TRBD1. CDR1 and CDR2 from the germline V gene are MNHEY and SVGAGI. Trimming cost V 5 bases and J 7 bases; bases outside gene matches: 7. This CDR3 has 15 residues. The CDR3 region is CASSHTGTGNSPLHF. CDR3 nucleotides: TGTGCCAGCAGTCATACCGGGACAGGAAATTCACCCCTCCACTTT.

This clone was picked up one time. The chain is built from TRBV19 and TRBJ1-5; TRBD1 matches 8 bases. Germline CDR1 reads LNHDA; CDR2 reads SQIVND (reference sequence). V was clipped by 6 bases and J by 3 bases; unmatched bases: 7. This CDR3 region has 15 residues. The CDR3, as DNA: TGTGCCAGTAGGGTACAGGGGGGCAACAATCAGCCCCAGCATTTT. It encodes CASRVQGGNNQPQHF.

This clone occurred a few times. J is TRBJ1-2 and V is TRBV2; D is perhaps TRBD1 (6 bases). V lost 6 bases to trimming and J lost 8 bases, with 13 bases between them. The CDR3 is made up of 12 amino acids. Germline-derived CDR1 and CDR2 are SNHLY and FYNNEI. The CDR3 DNA follows: TGTGCCAGCAGGCGACAGGAATGGGGCTACACCTTC. Residues: CASRRQEWGYTF. Combining the CDR3 with reference TRBV2 and TRBJ1-2 gives the whole variable domain EPEVTQTPSHQVTQMGQEVILRCVPISNHLYFYWYRQILGQKVEFLVSFYNNEISEKSEIFDDQFSVERPDGSNFTLKIRSTKLEDSAMYFCASRRQEWGYTFGSGTRLTVV.

The genes are TRBV6-5 and TRBJ2-3; TRBD2 is a possible D gene (5 bases). This CDR3 has 11 amino acids. V dropped 6 bases and J dropped 9 bases, with 10 bases sitting between them. The germline gives CDR1 MNHEY, CDR2 SVGAGI. CDR3 DNA sequence: TGTGCCAGCAGGTCCCGAGGGACGCAGTATTTT. It encodes CASRSRGTQYF.